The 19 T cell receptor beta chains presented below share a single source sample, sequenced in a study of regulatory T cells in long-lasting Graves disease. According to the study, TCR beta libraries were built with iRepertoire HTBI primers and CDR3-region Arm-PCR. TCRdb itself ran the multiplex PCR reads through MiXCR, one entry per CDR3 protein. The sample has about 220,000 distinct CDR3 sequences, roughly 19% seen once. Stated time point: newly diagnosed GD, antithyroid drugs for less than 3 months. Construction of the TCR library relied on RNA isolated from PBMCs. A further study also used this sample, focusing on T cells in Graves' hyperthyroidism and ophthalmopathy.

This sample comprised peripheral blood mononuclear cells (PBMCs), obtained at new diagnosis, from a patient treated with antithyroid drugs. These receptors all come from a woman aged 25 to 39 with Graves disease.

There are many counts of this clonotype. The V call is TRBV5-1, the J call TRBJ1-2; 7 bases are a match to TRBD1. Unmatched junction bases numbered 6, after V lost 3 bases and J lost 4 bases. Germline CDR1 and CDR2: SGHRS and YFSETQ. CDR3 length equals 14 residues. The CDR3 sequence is CASSSPGTAYGYTF. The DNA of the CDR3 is TGCGCCAGCAGCTCGCCCGGGACAGCCTATGGCTACACCTTC.

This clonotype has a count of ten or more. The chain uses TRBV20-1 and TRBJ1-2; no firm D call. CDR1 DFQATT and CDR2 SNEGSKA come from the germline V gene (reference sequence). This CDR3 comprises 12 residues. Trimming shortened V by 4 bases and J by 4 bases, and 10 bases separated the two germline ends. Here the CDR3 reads CSAKNPGYGYTF. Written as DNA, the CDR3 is TGCAGTGCTAAAAACCCCGGCTATGGCTACACCTTC.

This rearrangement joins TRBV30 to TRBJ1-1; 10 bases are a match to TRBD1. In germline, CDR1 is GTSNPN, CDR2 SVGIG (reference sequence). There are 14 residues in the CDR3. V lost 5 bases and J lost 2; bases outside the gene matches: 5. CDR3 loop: CAWGDRGGNTEAFF. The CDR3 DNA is TGTGCCTGGGGGGACAGGGGCGGAAACACTGAAGCTTTCTTT.

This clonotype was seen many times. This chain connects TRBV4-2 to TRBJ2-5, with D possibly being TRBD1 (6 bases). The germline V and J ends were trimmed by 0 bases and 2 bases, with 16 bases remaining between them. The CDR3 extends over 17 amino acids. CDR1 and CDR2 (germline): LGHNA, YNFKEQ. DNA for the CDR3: TGTGCCAGCAGCCAAGACCGACTTGGACAGCAACAAGAGACCCAGTACTTC. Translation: CASSQDRLGQQQETQYF.

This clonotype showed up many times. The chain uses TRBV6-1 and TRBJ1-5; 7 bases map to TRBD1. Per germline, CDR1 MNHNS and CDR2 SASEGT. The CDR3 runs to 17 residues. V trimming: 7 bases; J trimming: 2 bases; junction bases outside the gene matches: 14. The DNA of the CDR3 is TGTGCCAGCAAAGGGACAGCCGCGAAGTGGGGCAATCAGCCCCAGCATTTT. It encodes CASKGTAAKWGNQPQHF.

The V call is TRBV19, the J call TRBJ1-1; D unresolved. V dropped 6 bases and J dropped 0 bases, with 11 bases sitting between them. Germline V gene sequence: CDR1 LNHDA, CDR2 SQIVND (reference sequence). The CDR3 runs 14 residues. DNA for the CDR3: TGTGCCAGTAGAAATCAGAGACTGAACACTGAAGCTTTCTTT. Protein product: CASRNQRLNTEAFF.

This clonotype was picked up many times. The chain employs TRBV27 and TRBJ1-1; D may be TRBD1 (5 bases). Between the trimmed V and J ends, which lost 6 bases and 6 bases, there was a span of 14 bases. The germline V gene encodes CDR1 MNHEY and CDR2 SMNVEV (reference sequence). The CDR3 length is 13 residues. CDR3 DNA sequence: TGTGCCAGCAGGCTCCAGGGCAGGGCTGAAGCTTTCTTT. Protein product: CASRLQGRAEAFF.

The CDR3 DNA reads TGTGCCAGCAGCGGGCCGGGACAGGGGGCTCAGCCCCAGCATTTT. It translates to CASSGPGQGAQPQHF. This rearrangement joins TRBV7-9 to TRBJ1-5, with 12 bases that match TRBD1. V was pared by 5 bases and J by 6 bases, with 5 bases of the junction left unmatched. Germline CDR1 SEHNR, CDR2 FQNEAQ (reference sequence). The CDR3 extends over 15 amino acids.

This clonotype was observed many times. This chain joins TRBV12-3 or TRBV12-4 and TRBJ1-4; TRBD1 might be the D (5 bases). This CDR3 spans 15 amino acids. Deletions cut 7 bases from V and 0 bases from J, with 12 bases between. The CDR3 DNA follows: TGTGCCAGCACCTCGACAGTTGCAACTAATGAAAAACTGTTTTTT. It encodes CASTSTVATNEKLFF.

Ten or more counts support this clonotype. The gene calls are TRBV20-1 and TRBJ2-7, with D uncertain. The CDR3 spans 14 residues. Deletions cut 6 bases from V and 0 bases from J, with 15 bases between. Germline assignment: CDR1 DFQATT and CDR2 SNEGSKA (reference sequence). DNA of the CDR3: TGCAGTGCCAGACCAACCGGGCCCTCCTACGAGCAGTACTTC. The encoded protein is CSARPTGPSYEQYF.

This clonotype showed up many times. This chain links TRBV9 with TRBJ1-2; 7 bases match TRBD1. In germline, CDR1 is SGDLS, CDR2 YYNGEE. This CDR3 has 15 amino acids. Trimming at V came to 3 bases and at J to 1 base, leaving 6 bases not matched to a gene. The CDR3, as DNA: TGTGCCAGCAGCGAAACAGGGGATTTTAACTATGGCTACACCTTC. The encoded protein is CASSETGDFNYGYTF.

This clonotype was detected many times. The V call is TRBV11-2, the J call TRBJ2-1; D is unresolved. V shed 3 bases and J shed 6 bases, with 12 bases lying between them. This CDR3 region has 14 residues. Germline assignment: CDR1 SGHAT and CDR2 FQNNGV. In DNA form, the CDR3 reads TGTGCCAGCAGCTTCGGACCCGCCCTCAATGAGCAGTTCTTC. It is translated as CASSFGPALNEQFF.

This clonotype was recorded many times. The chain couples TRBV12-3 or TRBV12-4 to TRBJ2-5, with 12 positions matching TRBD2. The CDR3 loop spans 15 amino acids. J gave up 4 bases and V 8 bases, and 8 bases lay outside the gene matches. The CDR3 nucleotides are TGTGCCAGCCGAGCATCTAGCGGGGGGGTAGAGACCCAGTACTTC. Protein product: CASRASSGGVETQYF.

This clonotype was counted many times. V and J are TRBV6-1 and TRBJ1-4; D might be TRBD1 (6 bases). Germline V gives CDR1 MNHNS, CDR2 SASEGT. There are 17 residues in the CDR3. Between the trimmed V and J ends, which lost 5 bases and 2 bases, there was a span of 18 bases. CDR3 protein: CASSTDSFRPTNEKLFF. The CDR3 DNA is TGTGCCAGCAGTACGGACAGCTTCCGCCCCACTAATGAAAAACTGTTTTTT.

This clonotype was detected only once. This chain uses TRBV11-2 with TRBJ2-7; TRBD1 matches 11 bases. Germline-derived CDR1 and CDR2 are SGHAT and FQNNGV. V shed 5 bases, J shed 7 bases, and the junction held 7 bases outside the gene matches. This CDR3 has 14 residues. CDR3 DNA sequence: TGTGCCAGCAGCCACGGACAGGGGGCGAGTGAGCAGTACTTC. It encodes CASSHGQGASEQYF.

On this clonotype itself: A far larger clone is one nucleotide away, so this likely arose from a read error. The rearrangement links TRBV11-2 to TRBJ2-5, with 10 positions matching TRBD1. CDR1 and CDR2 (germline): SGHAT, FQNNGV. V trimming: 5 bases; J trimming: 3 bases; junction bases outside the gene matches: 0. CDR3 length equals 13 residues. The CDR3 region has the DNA TGTGCCAGCAGCGGGACAGGGGAAGAGACCCAGTACTTC. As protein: CASSGTGEETQYF.

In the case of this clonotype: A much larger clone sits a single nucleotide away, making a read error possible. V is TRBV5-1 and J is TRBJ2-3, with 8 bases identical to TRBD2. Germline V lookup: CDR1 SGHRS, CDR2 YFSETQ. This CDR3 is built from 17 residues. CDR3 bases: TGCGCCAGCAGCCCTTGGGCACGCGGGAGGCGGACAGATACGCAGTGTTTT. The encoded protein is CASSPWARGRRTDTQCF.

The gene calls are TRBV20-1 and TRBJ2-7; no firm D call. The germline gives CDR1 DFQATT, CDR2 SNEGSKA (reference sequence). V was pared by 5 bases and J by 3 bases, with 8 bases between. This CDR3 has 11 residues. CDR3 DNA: TGCAGTGCTCGTAAATTCTACGAGCAGTACTTC. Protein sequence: CSARKFYEQYF.

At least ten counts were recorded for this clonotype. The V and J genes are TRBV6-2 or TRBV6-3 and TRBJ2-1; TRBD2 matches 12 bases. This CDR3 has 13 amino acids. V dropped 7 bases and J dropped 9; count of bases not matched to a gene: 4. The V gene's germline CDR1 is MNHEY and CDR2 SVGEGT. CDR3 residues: CASTATSGGEQFF. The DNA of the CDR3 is TGTGCCAGCACCGCGACTAGCGGGGGTGAGCAGTTCTTC.